This T cell receptor beta chain emerged from a study of cytotoxic CD8 clonotypes in ibrutinib-treated CLL. Overall study context: About 25 partial and 2 complete responses; at median approximately 68 months, 14 remitted, roughly 12 progressed. Sequenced samples delivered averages of around 250,000 productive templates and around 90,000 productive rearrangements. Study-level findings and limits: Clonality increased at ibrutinib response and stayed stable in sustained remission. At progression, however, it fell back toward baseline.

The CDR3 is made up of 19 amino acids. Trimming cost V 1 base and J 5 bases, with 24 bases left between them. Germline V gene lookup returns CDR1 SGHVS and CDR2 FQNEAQ. Worth noting for this clone: As yet, its antigen is unknown.

Method: immunoSEQ multiplex PCR; TCRdb's copy keeps in-frame clones and lacks some. The table lists about 120,000 clones, 80% to 90% of them singletons. The sample was PBMCs, taken after 24 months of ibrutinib treatment. The TCR sequence derives from a human donor with chronic lymphocytic leukemia. V gene TRBV7-8 combines with J gene TRBJ1-5; no definite D call. CDR3 sequence: CASSLGRFAAGWVHQPQHF. The CDR3 coding sequence is TGTGCCAGCAGCTTAGGTCGTTTTGCGGCTGGGTGGGTCCATCAGCCCCAGCATTTT.